The entry that follows covers one TCR beta chain sequence. Antigen unknown. Trimming removed 6 bases from V and 4 bases from J, with 12 bases in between. This CDR3 comprises 13 residues. The V gene's germline CDR1 is MNHNY and CDR2 SVGAGI (reference sequence). A multiplex PCR was run with 60 Vbeta primers and 13 Jbeta primers. TCRdb's table, derived via immunoSEQ multiplex PCR, lists solely in-frame clones and lacks some. The sample consists of 150,000 to 200,000 clones, around 81% of them appearing once. This record belongs to a study of cytomegalovirus exposure and HLA in healthy donors. Study-level findings and limits: Other equally common chains were less clonally expanded than HLA-associated TCR beta chains, a later analysis showed.

The rearrangement links TRBV6-6 to TRBJ1-2; maybe TRBD1 (5 bases). This sequence was found in a woman between 18 and 29 years old in good health and CMV-seropositive. Sequences were obtained from PBMCs. CDR3 residues: CASRDPGGYGYTF. CDR3 nucleotide sequence: TGTGCCAGCAGGGATCCGGGGGGCTATGGCTACACCTTC.